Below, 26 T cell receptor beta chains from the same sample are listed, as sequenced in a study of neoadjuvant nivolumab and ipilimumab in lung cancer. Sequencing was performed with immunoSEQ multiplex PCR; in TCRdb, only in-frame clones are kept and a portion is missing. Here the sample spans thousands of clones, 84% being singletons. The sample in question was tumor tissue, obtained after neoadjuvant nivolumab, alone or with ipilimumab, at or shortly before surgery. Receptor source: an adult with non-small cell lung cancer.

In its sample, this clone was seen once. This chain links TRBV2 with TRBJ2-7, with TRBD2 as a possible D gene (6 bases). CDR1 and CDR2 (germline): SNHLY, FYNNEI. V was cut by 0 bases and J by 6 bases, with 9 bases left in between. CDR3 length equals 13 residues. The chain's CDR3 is CASSEAEGTEQYF. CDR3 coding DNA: TGTGCCAGCAGTGAAGCGGAGGGTACCGAGCAGTACTTC.

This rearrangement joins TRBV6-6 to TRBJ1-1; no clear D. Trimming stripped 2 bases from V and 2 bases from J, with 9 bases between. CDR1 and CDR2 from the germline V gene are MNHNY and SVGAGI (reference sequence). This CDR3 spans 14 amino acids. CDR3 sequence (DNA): TGTGCCAGCAGTTACCAAGCCTTCAACACTGAAGCTTTCTTT. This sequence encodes CASSYQAFNTEAFF.

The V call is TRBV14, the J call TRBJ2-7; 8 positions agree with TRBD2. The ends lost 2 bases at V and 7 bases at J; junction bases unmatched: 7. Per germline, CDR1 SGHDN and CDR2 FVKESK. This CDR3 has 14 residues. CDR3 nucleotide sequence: TGTGCCAGCAGCCAAACCGGGACTAGTGGGGAGCAGTACTTC. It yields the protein CASSQTGTSGEQYF.

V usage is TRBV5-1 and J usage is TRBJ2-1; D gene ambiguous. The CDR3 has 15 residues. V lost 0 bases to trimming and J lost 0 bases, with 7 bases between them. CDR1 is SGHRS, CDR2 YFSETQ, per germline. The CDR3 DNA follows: TGCGCCAGCAGCTTGGATGGCAGCTCCTACAATGAGCAGTTCTTC. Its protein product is CASSLDGSSYNEQFF.

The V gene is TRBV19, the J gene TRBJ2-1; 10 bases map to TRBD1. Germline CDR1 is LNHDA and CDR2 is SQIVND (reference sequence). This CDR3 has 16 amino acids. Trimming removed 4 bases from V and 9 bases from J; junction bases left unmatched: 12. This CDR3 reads CASSTSDRGVTGEQFF. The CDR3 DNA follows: TGTGCCAGTAGTACCTCGGACAGGGGGGTTACTGGTGAGCAGTTCTTC.

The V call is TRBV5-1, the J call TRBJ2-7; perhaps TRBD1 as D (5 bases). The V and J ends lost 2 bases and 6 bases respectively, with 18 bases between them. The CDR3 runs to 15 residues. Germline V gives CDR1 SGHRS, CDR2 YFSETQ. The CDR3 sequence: CASSFIPGQAGEQYF. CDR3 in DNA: TGCGCCAGCAGCTTTATTCCAGGGCAGGCTGGCGAGCAGTACTTC.

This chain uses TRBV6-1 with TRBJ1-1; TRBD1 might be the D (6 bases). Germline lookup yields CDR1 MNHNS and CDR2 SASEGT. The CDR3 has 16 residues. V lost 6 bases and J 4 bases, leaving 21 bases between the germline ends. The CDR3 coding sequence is TGTGCCAGCAGCGAAAGTCGGAGGGGGACTAGCACTGAAGCTTTCTTT. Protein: CASSESRRGTSTEAFF.

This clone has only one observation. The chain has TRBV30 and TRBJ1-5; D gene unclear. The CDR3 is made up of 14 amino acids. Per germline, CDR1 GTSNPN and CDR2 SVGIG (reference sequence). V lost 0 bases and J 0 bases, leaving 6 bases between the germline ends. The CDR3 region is CAWSVLHSNQPQHF. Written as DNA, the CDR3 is TGTGCCTGGAGTGTACTTCATAGCAATCAGCCCCAGCATTTT.

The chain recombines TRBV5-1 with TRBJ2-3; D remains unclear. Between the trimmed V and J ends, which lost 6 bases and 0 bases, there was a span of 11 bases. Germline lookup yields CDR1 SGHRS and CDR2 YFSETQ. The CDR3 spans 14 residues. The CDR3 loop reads CASTTFGSTDTQYF. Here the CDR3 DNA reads TGCGCCAGCACAACGTTTGGTAGCACAGATACGCAGTATTTT.

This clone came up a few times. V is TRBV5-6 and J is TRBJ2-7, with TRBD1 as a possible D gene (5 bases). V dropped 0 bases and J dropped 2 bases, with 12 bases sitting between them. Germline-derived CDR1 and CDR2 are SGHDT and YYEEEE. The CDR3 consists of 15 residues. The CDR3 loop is CASSLASGWTYEQYF. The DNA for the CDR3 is TGTGCCAGCAGCTTGGCATCAGGGTGGACCTACGAGCAGTACTTC.

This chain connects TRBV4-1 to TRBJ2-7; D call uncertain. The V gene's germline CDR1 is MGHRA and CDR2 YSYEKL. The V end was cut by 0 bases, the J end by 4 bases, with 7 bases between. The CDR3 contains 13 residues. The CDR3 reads CASSQDMGYEQYF. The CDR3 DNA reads TGCGCCAGCAGCCAAGATATGGGGTACGAGCAGTACTTC.

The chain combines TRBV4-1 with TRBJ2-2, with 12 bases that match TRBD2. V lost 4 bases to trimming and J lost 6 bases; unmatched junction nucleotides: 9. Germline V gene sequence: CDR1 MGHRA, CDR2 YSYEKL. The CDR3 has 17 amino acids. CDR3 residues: CASSPPSGGADPGELFF. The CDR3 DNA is TGCGCCAGCAGCCCTCCTAGCGGGGGGGCCGATCCCGGGGAGCTGTTTTTT.

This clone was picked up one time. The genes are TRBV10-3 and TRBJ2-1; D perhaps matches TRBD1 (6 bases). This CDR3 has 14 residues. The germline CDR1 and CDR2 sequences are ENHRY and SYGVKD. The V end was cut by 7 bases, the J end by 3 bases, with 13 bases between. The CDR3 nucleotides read TGTGCCATCACGGAGCAGGGGAACTACAATGAGCAGTTCTTC. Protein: CAITEQGNYNEQFF.

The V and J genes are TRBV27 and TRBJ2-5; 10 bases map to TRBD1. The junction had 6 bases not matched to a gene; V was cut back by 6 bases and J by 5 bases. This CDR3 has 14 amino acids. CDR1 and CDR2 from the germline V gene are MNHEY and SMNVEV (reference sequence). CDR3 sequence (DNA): TGTGCCAGCAGCCTGACAGGGGGCTGGGAGACCCAGTACTTC. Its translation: CASSLTGGWETQYF.

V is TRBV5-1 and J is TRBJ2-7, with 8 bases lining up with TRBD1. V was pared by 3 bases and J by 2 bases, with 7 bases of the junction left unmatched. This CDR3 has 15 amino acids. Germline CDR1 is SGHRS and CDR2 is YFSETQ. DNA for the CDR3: TGCGCCAGCAGCTACCGGACAGGGCCCACCTACGAGCAGTACTTC. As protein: CASSYRTGPTYEQYF.

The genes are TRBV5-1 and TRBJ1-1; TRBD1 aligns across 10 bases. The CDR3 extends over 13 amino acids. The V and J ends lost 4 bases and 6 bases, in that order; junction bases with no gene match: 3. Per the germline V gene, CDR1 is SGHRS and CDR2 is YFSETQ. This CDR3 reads CASSAGTGAEAFF. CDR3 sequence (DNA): TGCGCCAGCAGCGCCGGGACAGGGGCTGAAGCTTTCTTT.

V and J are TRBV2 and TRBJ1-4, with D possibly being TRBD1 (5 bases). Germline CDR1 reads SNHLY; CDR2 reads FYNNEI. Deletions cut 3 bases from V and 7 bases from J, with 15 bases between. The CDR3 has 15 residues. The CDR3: CASSEIGAGFEKLFF. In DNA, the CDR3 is TGTGCCAGCAGTGAGATCGGGGCAGGTTTTGAAAAACTGTTTTTT.

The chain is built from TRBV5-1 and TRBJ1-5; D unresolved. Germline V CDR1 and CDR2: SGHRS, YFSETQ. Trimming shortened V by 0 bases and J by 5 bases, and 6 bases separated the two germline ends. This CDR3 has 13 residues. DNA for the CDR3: TGCGCCAGCAGCTTGGGCCCAGATCAGCCCCAGCATTTT. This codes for CASSLGPDQPQHF.

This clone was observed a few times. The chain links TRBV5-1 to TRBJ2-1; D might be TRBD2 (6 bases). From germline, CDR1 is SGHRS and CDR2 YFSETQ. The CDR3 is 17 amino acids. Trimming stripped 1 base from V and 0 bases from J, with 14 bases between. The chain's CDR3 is CASSLHGDGSSYNEQFF. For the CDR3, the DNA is TGCGCCAGCAGCTTGCACGGAGACGGGAGCTCCTACAATGAGCAGTTCTTC.

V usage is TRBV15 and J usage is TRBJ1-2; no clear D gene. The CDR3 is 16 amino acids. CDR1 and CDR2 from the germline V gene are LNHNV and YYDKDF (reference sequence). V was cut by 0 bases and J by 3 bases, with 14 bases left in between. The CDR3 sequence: CATSRDRKRVDYGYTF. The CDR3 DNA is TGTGCCACCAGCAGAGACAGGAAAAGGGTGGACTATGGCTACACCTTC. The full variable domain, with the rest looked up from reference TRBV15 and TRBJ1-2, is DAMVIQNPRYQVTQFGKPVTLSCSQTLNHNVMYWYQQKSSQAPKLLFHYYDKDFNNEADTPDNFQSRRPNTSFCFLDIRSPGLGDTAMYLCATSRDRKRVDYGYTFGSGTRLTVV.

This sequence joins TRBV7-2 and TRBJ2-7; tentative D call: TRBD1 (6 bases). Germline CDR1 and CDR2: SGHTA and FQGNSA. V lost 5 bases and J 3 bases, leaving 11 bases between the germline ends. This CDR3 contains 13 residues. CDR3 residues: CASSETGSYEQYF. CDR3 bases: TGTGCCAGCAGCGAAACAGGGAGCTACGAGCAGTACTTC.

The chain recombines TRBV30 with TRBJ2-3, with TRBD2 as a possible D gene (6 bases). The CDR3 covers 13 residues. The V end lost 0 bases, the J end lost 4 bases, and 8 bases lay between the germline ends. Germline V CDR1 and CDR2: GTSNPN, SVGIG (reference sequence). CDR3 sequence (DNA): TGTGCCTGGAGTGTACGCGGGGCAGATACGCAGTATTTT. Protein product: CAWSVRGADTQYF.

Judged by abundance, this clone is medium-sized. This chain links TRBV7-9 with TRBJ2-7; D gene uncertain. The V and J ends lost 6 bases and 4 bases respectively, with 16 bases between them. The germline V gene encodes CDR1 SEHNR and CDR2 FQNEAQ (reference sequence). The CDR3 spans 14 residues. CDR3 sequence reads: CASSLQGSPYEQYF. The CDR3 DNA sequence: TGTGCCAGCAGTCTACAAGGCAGCCCGTACGAGCAGTACTTC.

The CDR3 protein is CALASSSAGEAFF. CDR3 bases: TGTGCCCTAGCCAGTTCGTCGGCGGGTGAAGCTTTCTTT. The J gene is TRBJ1-1, the V gene TRBV30; no clear D gene. The CDR3 has 13 amino acids. Germline V CDR1 and CDR2: GTSNPN, SVGIG (reference sequence). The ends were cut back, 8 bases at V and 7 bases at J, with 20 bases in the middle.

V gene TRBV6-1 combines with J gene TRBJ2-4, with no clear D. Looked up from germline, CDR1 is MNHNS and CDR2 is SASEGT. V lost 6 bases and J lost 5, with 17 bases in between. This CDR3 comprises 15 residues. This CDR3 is CASRLGRSPQNIQYF. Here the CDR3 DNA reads TGTGCCAGCAGATTGGGCAGGTCGCCTCAAAACATTCAGTACTTC.

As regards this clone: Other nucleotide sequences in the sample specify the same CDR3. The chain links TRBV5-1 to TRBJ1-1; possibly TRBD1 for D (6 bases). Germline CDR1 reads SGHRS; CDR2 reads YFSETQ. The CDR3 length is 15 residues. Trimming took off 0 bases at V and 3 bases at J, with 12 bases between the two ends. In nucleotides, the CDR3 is TGCGCCAGCAGCTTGGCAGGGACACCCGACACTGAAGCTTTCTTT. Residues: CASSLAGTPDTEAFF.